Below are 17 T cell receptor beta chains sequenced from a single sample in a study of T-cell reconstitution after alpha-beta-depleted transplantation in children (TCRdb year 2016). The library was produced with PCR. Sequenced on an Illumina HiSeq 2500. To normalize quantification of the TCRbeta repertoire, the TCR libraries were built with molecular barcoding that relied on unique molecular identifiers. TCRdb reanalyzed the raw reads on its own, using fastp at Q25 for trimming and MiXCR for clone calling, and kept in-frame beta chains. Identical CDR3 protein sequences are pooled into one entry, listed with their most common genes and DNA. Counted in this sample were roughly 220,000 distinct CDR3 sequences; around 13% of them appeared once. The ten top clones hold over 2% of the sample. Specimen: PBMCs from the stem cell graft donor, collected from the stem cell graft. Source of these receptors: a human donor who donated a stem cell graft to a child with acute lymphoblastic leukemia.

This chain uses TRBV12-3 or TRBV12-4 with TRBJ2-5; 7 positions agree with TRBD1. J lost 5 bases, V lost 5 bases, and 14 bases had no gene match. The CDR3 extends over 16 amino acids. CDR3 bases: TGTGCCAGCAGTCGGGTCCACTTGACAGGGTGCGAGACCCAGTACTTC. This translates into CASSRVHLTGCETQYF.

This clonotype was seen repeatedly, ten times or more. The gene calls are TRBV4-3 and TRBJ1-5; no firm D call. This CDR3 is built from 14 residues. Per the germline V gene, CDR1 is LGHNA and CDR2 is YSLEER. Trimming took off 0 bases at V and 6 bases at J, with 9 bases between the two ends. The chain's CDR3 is CASSQDLKVQPQHF. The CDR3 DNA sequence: TGCGCCAGCAGCCAAGATCTTAAGGTTCAGCCCCAGCATTTT.

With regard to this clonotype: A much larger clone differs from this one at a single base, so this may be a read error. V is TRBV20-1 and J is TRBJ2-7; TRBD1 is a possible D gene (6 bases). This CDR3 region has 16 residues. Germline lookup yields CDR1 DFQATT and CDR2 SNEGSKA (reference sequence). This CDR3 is CTARDPLGTLAYEQYF. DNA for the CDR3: TGCACTGCTAGAGATCCCCTAGGGACACTCGCCTACGAGCAGTACTTC.

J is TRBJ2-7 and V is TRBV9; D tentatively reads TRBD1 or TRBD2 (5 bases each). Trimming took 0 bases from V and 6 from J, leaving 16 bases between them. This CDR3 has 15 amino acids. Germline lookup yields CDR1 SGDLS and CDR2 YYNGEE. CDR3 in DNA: TGTGCCAGCAGCGTAGTTGGGGACGCAGTTGGCGAGCAGTACTTC. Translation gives CASSVVGDAVGEQYF. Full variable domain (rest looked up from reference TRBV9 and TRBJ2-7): DSGVTQTPKHLITATGQRVTLRCSPRSGDLSVYWYQQSLDQGLQFLIQYYNGEERAKGNILERFSAQQFPDLHSELNLSSLELGDSALYFCASSVVGDAVGEQYFGPGTRLTVT.

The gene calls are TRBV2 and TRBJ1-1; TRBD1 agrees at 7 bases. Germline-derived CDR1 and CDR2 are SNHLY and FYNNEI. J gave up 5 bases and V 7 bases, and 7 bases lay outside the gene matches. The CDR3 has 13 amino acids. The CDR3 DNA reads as TGTGCCAGCATAGGGGGCGGGTGGACTGAAGCTTTCTTT. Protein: CASIGGGWTEAFF.

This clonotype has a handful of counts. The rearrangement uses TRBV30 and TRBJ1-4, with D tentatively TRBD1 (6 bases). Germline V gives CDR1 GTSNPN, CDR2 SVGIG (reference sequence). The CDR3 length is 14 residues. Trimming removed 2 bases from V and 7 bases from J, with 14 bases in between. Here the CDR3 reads CAWSSGGGGEKLFF. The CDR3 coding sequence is TGTGCCTGGAGTTCGGGAGGGGGAGGTGAAAAACTGTTTTTT.

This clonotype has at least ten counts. The CDR3 spells CASSWYFSGANVLTF. CDR3 in DNA: TGTGCCAGCAGCTGGTATTTCTCTGGGGCCAACGTCCTGACTTTC. The chain is built from TRBV6-2 or TRBV6-3 and TRBJ2-6, with D uncertain. The V gene lost 6 bases and the J gene lost 0 bases, with 9 bases spanning the gap. Germline values: CDR1 MNHEY, CDR2 SVGEGT. The CDR3 contains 15 residues.

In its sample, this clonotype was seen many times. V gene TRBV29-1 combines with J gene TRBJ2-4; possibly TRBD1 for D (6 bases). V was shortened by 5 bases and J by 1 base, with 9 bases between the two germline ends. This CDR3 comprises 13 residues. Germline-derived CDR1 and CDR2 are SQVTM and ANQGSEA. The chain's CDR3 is CSVWGQAKNIQYF. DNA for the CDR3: TGCAGCGTTTGGGGGCAGGCCAAAAACATTCAGTACTTC.

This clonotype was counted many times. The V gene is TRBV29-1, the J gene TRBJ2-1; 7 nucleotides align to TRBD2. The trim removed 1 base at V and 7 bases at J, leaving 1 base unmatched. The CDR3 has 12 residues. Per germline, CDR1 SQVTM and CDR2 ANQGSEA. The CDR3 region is CSVEGGGNEQFF. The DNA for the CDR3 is TGCAGCGTTGAAGGGGGGGGGAATGAGCAGTTCTTC.

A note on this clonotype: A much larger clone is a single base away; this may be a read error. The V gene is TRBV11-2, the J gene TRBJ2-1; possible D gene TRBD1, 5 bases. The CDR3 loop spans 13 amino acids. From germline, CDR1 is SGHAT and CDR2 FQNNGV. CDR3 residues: CASGRGPFNVQFF. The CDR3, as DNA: TGTGCCAGCGGTAGGGGTCCGTTCAATGTGCAGTTCTTC.

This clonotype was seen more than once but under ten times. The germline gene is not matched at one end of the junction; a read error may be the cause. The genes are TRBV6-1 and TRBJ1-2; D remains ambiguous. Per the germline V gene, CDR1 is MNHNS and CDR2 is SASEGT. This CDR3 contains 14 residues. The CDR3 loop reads CASREGETNYGYTF. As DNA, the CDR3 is TGTGCCAGCAGGGAAGGAGAGACTAACTATGGCTACACCTTC.

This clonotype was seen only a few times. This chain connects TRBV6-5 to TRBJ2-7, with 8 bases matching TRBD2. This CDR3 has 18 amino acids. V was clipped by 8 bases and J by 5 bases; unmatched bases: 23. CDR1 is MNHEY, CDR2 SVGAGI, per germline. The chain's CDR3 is CASRPKRGPFNPPHEQYF. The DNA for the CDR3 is TGTGCCAGCCGACCTAAGCGGGGGCCCTTTAACCCCCCCCACGAGCAGTACTTC.

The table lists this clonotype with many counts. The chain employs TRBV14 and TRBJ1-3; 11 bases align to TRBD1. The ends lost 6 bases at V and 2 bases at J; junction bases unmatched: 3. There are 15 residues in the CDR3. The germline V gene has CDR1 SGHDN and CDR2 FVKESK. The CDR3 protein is CASRRTGGTGNTIYF. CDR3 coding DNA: TGTGCCAGCAGGCGGACAGGGGGCACTGGAAACACCATATATTTT. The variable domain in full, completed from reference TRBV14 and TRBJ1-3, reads EAGVTQFPSHSVIEKGQTVTLRCDPISGHDNLYWYRRVMGKEIKFLLHFVKESKQDESGMPNNRFLAERTGGTYSTLKVQPAELEDSGVYFCASRRTGGTGNTIYFGEGSWLTVV.

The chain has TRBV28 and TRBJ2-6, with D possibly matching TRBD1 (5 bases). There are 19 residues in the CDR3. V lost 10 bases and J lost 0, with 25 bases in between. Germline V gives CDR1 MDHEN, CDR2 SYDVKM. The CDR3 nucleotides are TGTGCCATCTGTTTATTTAGGGGATCGACGGACTCTGGGGCCAACGTCCTGACTTTC. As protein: CAICLFRGSTDSGANVLTF. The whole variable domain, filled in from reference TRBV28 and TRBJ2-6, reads DVKVTQSSRYLVKRTGEKVFLECVQDMDHENMFWYRQDPGLGLRLIYFSYDVKMKEKGDIPEGYSVSREKKERFSLILESASTNQTSMYLCAICLFRGSTDSGANVLTFGAGSRLTVL.

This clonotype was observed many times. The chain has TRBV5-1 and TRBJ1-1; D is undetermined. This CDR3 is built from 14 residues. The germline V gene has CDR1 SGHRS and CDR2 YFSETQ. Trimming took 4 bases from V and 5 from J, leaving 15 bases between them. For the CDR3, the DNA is TGCGCCAGCAGCAAGGCACTGACACCGACTGAAGCTTTCTTT. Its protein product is CASSKALTPTEAFF.

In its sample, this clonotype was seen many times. This CDR3 is CASSPTLNYEQYF. As DNA, the CDR3 is TGCGCCAGCAGCCCCACCTTAAACTACGAGCAGTACTTC. The rearrangement links TRBV5-1 to TRBJ2-7; D gene ambiguous. The germline CDR1 and CDR2 sequences are SGHRS and YFSETQ. The CDR3 has 13 residues. Trimming stripped 4 bases from V and 3 bases from J, with 11 bases between.

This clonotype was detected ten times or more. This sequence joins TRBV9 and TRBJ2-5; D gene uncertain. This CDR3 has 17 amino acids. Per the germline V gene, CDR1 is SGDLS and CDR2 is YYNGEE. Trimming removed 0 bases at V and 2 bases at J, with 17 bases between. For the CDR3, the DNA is TGTGCCAGCAGCGTAGGGGTTCGGGCATCTCAACAAGAGACCCAGTACTTC. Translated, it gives CASSVGVRASQQETQYF.